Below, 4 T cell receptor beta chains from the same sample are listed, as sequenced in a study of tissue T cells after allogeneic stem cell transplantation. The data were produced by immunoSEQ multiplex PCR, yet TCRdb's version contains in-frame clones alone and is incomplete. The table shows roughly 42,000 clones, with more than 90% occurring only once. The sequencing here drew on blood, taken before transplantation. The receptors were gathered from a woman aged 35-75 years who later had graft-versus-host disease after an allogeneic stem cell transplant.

CDR3 in amino acids: CASSQHGNTEAFF. CDR3 DNA: TGTGCCAGCAGCCAACATGGAAACACTGAAGCTTTCTTT. This sequence joins TRBV3-1 (or the pseudogene TRBV3-2) and TRBJ1-1, with no clear D. Germline CDR1 LGHDT, CDR2 YNNKEL (reference sequence). V was trimmed by 2 bases and J by 2 bases, leaving 6 bases between them. This CDR3 region has 13 residues.

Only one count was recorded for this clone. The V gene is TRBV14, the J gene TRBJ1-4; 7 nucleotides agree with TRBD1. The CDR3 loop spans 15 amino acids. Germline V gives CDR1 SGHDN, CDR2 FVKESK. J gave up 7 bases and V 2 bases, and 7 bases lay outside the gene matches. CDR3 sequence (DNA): TGTGCCAGCAGCCAATACAGGGGAGGAGGTGAAAAACTGTTTTTT. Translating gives CASSQYRGGGEKLFF.

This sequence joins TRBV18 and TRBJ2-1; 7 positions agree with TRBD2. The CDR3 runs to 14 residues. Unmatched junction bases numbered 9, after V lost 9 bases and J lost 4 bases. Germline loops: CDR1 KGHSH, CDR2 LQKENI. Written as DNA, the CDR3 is TGTGCCAGTCAACGGGCTAGCGGATACAATGAGCAGTTCTTC. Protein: CASQRASGYNEQFF.

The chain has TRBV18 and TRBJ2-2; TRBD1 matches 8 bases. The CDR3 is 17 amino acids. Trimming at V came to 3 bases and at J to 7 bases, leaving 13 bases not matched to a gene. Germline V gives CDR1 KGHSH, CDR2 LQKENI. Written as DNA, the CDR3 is TGTGCCAGCTCACCTAACGGGGGCCGGGACAGGAGCGGGGAGCTGTTTTTT. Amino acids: CASSPNGGRDRSGELFF.